Shown below are 26 T cell receptor beta chains from a single sample sequenced in a study of early T cells in non-severe SARS-CoV-2 infection. Each CDR3 protein is one row after TCRdb ran MiXCR on the 5' RACE reads. Among 50,000 or so distinct CDR3 sequences listed, roughly 13% were seen once. Sequenced material: whole blood. The receptors originated from an adult who was a healthcare worker with PCR-confirmed SARS-CoV-2 infection or an uninfected control (not recorded which).

This clonotype appeared many times. The rearrangement links TRBV20-1 to TRBJ2-5; TRBD1 matches 9 bases. Germline V lookup: CDR1 DFQATT, CDR2 SNEGSKA (reference sequence). The CDR3 runs to 13 residues. Germline trimming cut 7 bases from V and 0 bases from J; bases unmatched to any gene: 3. The CDR3 reads CSGDRADQETQYF. CDR3 bases: TGCAGTGGGGACAGGGCCGACCAAGAGACCCAGTACTTC.

The rearrangement joins TRBV5-1 to TRBJ1-4; TRBD1 is a possible D gene (6 bases). Trimming stripped 4 bases from V and 0 bases from J, with 13 bases between. This CDR3 region has 16 residues. Germline lookup yields CDR1 SGHRS and CDR2 YFSETQ. CDR3 in amino acids: CASSPGGGTTNEKLFF. CDR3 nucleotide sequence: TGCGCCAGCAGCCCTGGGGGGGGCACAACTAATGAAAAACTGTTTTTT.

For this clonotype: The junction does not match germline at one end; this may be a read error. The genes are TRBV12-3 or TRBV12-4 and TRBJ2-1; D gene ambiguous. The CDR3 runs to 11 residues. The CDR3 loop is CASSHTSEQIF. CDR3 in DNA: TGTGCCAGCAGCCACACATCCGAGCAGATCTTC.

This clonotype was seen repeatedly, ten times or more. The V gene is TRBV15, the J gene TRBJ2-7; 7 nucleotides line up with TRBD1. Germline V gene sequence: CDR1 LNHNV, CDR2 YYDKDF (reference sequence). This CDR3 has 14 residues. V trimming: 5 bases; J trimming: 4 bases; junction bases outside the gene matches: 8. In DNA, the CDR3 is TGTGCCACCAGCGCCCGGACAGGCTTATACGAGCAGTACTTC. It encodes CATSARTGLYEQYF.

There are many counts of this clonotype. The V call is TRBV28, the J call TRBJ2-7, with D possibly called TRBD1 or TRBD2 (5 bases each). The V gene lost 5 bases and the J gene lost 4 bases, with 15 bases spanning the gap. CDR1 and CDR2 from the germline V gene are MDHEN and SYDVKM. The CDR3 has 14 amino acids. The CDR3, as DNA: TGTGCCAGCAGTCCCCCGGGACGGAATTACGAGCAGTACTTC. Its protein product is CASSPPGRNYEQYF.

In this sample, this clonotype turned up many times. The J gene is TRBJ1-5, the V gene TRBV2; possibly TRBD1 for D (5 bases). Germline CDR1 SNHLY, CDR2 FYNNEI. The CDR3 runs to 13 residues. Trimming cost V 6 bases and J 2 bases, with 8 bases left between them. CDR3 protein: CASRDSGNQPQHF. CDR3 in DNA: TGTGCCAGCAGAGACAGCGGCAATCAGCCCCAGCATTTT. The full variable domain, rest sourced from reference TRBV2 and TRBJ1-5, is EPEVTQTPSHQVTQMGQEVILRCVPISNHLYFYWYRQILGQKVEFLVSFYNNEISEKSEIFDDQFSVERPDGSNFTLKIRSTKLEDSAMYFCASRDSGNQPQHFGDGTRLSIL.

This clonotype was counted only a few times. The chain uses TRBV10-3 and TRBJ1-2, with 7 bases matching TRBD1. The germline V gene has CDR1 ENHRY and CDR2 SYGVKD. The CDR3 has 11 amino acids. The chain's CDR3 is CGDRPPYGYTF. Written as DNA, the CDR3 is TGTGGGGACAGACCACCCTATGGCTACACCTTC.

The gene calls are TRBV6-1 and TRBJ1-6; D not certain. Trimming left V 2 bases short and J 7 bases short, with 9 bases between. The germline CDR1 and CDR2 sequences are MNHNS and SASEGT. The CDR3 totals 14 residues. The CDR3 DNA reads TGTGCCAGCAGTGAATCGCTGGCCAATTCACCCCTCCACTTT. Protein product: CASSESLANSPLHF.

This clonotype appeared many times. The rearrangement uses TRBV10-3 and TRBJ2-7; D gene unclear. In germline, CDR1 is ENHRY, CDR2 SYGVKD. The CDR3 runs to 14 residues. V was cut by 2 bases and J by 0 bases, with 8 bases left in between. CDR3 region: CAISEAGGSYEQYF. As DNA, the CDR3 is TGTGCCATCAGTGAGGCCGGCGGCTCCTACGAGCAGTACTTC.

The chain combines TRBV5-6 with TRBJ1-6; D remains unclear. Per the germline V gene, CDR1 is SGHDT and CDR2 is YYEEEE. There are 17 residues in the CDR3. The V gene lost 0 bases and the J gene lost 0 bases, with 10 bases spanning the gap. For the CDR3, the DNA is TGTGCCAGCAGCTTGGGACGCCTAGACTCCTATAATTCACCCCTCCACTTT. Amino acids: CASSLGRLDSYNSPLHF.

This clonotype was seen a few times. The chain is built from TRBV11-3 and TRBJ2-7; D gene unclear. V was pared by 1 base and J by 2 bases, with 12 bases between. Per germline, CDR1 SGHNT and CDR2 YENEEA. The CDR3 is 15 amino acids. The CDR3 DNA reads as TGTGCCAGCAGCTTAGTGGGGATGGGAACCTACGAGCAGTACTTC. It specifies CASSLVGMGTYEQYF.

The rearrangement joins TRBV6-1 to TRBJ1-4; D is undetermined. This CDR3 contains 12 residues. Trimming stripped 4 bases from V and 7 bases from J, with 7 bases between. Germline lookup yields CDR1 MNHNS and CDR2 SASEGT. CDR3 amino acids: CASSGGGEKLFF. CDR3 nucleotide sequence: TGTGCCAGCAGTGGTGGAGGTGAAAAACTGTTTTTT.

This clonotype appeared a few times. The chain employs TRBV4-2 and TRBJ2-7; the D is unclear. From germline, CDR1 is LGHNA and CDR2 YNFKEQ. The length of the CDR3 is 13 residues. The V gene lost 1 base and the J gene lost 6 bases, with 10 bases spanning the gap. CDR3 amino acids: CASSQVGDGEQYF. CDR3 sequence (DNA): TGTGCCAGCAGCCAAGTTGGAGACGGCGAGCAGTACTTC.

This clonotype was seen repeatedly, ten times or more. The chain couples TRBV7-2 to TRBJ2-5; the D gene is possibly TRBD2 (6 bases). This CDR3 comprises 15 residues. The ends were cut back, 0 bases at V and 4 bases at J, with 12 bases in the middle. Germline CDR1 and CDR2: SGHTA and FQGNSA. The DNA of the CDR3 is TGTGCCAGCAGCTTAGCGCCCGCCGGGGGAGAGACCCAGTACTTC. Translated: CASSLAPAGGETQYF.

V is TRBV9 and J is TRBJ2-3, with TRBD2 identical over 8 bases. Germline trimming cut 0 bases from V and 8 bases from J; bases unmatched to any gene: 11. This CDR3 contains 16 residues. Germline V gives CDR1 SGDLS, CDR2 YYNGEE. CDR3 amino acids: CASSVATAGEIGTQYF. As DNA, the CDR3 is TGTGCCAGCAGCGTAGCTACAGCGGGAGAAATCGGTACGCAGTATTTT.

The V gene is TRBV24-1, the J gene TRBJ2-2, with TRBD1 matching 8 bases. Germline CDR1 reads KGHDR; CDR2 reads SFDVKD. Trimming at V came to 1 base and at J to 4 bases, leaving 7 bases not matched to a gene. The CDR3 is 17 amino acids. The CDR3: CATSDFGQGPSTGELFF. The CDR3 coding sequence is TGTGCCACCAGTGATTTCGGACAGGGACCGAGCACCGGGGAGCTGTTTTTT.

This clonotype was counted many times. The chain employs TRBV20-1 and TRBJ2-7, with 10 bases lining up with TRBD2. V lost 3 bases and J lost 3; bases outside the gene matches: 2. This CDR3 has 13 amino acids. Germline CDR1 is DFQATT and CDR2 is SNEGSKA (reference sequence). CDR3 sequence (DNA): TGCAGTGCTAGCAGGACTAGCGGCTACGAGCAGTACTTC. Translation: CSASRTSGYEQYF.

In its sample, this clonotype was seen a few times. The chain uses TRBV5-4 and TRBJ2-7; 10 nucleotides match TRBD2. CDR1 is SGHNT, CDR2 YYREEE, per germline (reference sequence). The CDR3 totals 14 residues. V trimming: 1 base; J trimming: 10 bases; junction bases outside the gene matches: 8. CDR3 amino acids: CASSLTSGTTPQYF. The CDR3 nucleotides read TGTGCCAGCAGCTTGACTAGCGGGACGACCCCTCAGTACTTC.

A few counts support this clonotype. This chain links TRBV28 with TRBJ2-3, with a tentative D call TRBD2 (5 bases). Germline V gene data show CDR1 as MDHEN and CDR2 as SYDVKM. The germline V and J ends were trimmed by 6 bases and 1 base, with 17 bases remaining between them. The CDR3 sequence is 16 residues long. CDR3 loop: CASSRWGEGGTDTQYF. CDR3 nucleotides: TGTGCCAGCAGCAGGTGGGGTGAGGGAGGCACAGATACGCAGTATTTT.

The chain recombines TRBV9 with TRBJ1-1; D unresolved. The CDR3 has 15 residues. Per germline, CDR1 SGDLS and CDR2 YYNGEE. V shed 4 bases and J shed 1 base, with 14 bases lying between them. The CDR3 region is CASSPRQASNTEAFF. For the CDR3, the DNA is TGTGCCAGCAGCCCCCGGCAGGCTTCGAACACTGAAGCTTTCTTT. Filled out from reference TRBV9 and TRBJ1-1, the complete variable domain reads DSGVTQTPKHLITATGQRVTLRCSPRSGDLSVYWYQQSLDQGLQFLIQYYNGEERAKGNILERFSAQQFPDLHSELNLSSLELGDSALYFCASSPRQASNTEAFFGQGTRLTVV.

To note about this clonotype: One junction end does not reproduce the germline sequence, and a read error may be involved. This chain joins TRBV12-3 or TRBV12-4 and TRBJ2-1; D is possibly TRBD2 (6 bases). The CDR3 sequence is 12 residues long. The CDR3 region has the DNA TGTGCCAGCAGTCCCCGGGACTCCCCTACAGGCTTC. It yields the protein CASSPRDSPTGF.

This clonotype was found many times. The chain combines TRBV24-1 with TRBJ2-1; 11 bases fit TRBD2. Germline lookup yields CDR1 KGHDR and CDR2 SFDVKD. CDR3 length: 17 amino acids. V lost 2 bases to trimming and J lost 2 bases; unmatched junction nucleotides: 4. The CDR3 sequence: CATSDSGTSGPYNEQFF. The CDR3 DNA reads TGTGCCACCAGTGATTCCGGGACTAGCGGCCCCTACAATGAGCAGTTCTTC.

This clonotype has more than one count but fewer than ten. J is TRBJ1-1 and V is TRBV30; no clear D. Trimming shortened V by 4 bases and J by 1 base, and 13 bases separated the two germline ends. Germline V gives CDR1 GTSNPN, CDR2 SVGIG (reference sequence). The CDR3 runs to 14 residues. In DNA, the CDR3 is TGTGCCTGGAAGTACAGTCCTTCGAACACTGAAGCTTTCTTT. This translates into CAWKYSPSNTEAFF.

The chain combines TRBV9 with TRBJ2-1, with D possibly TRBD1 on 6 matching bases. V lost 4 bases, J lost 5 bases, and 16 bases lay in between. The CDR3 spans 15 residues. CDR1 is SGDLS and CDR2 is YYNGEE in the germline V gene. The CDR3 region is CASSPGVWGNNEQFF. DNA for the CDR3: TGTGCCAGCAGCCCAGGGGTCTGGGGGAACAATGAGCAGTTCTTC. The complete variable domain, with remaining parts taken from reference TRBV9 and TRBJ2-1, reads DSGVTQTPKHLITATGQRVTLRCSPRSGDLSVYWYQQSLDQGLQFLIQYYNGEERAKGNILERFSAQQFPDLHSELNLSSLELGDSALYFCASSPGVWGNNEQFFGPGTRLTVL.

This clonotype was seen a handful of times. The chain is built from TRBV20-1 and TRBJ2-7; 11 bases fit TRBD2. This CDR3 has 14 amino acids. V was pared by 4 bases and J by 6 bases, with 8 bases of the junction left unmatched. CDR1 DFQATT and CDR2 SNEGSKA come from the germline V gene (reference sequence). DNA of the CDR3: TGCAGTGCTAAACTAGCGGGAGACTATGGCGAGCAGTACTTC. Protein: CSAKLAGDYGEQYF.

This clonotype has more than one count but fewer than ten. The chain employs TRBV6-5 and TRBJ2-1, with D perhaps given as TRBD1 or TRBD2 (5 bases each). Trimming removed 0 bases from V and 10 bases from J, with 25 bases in between. The V gene's germline CDR1 is MNHEY and CDR2 SVGAGI. CDR3 length: 18 residues. This chain's CDR3 is CASSYSRHGDGVLDEQFF. CDR3 in DNA: TGTGCCAGCAGTTACTCGAGACACGGGGACGGGGTGCTGGACGAGCAGTTCTTC.